The clone carrying this T cell receptor beta chain showed up just a few times. This sample is part of a study of cytomegalovirus exposure and HLA in healthy donors. PCR amplification relied on 60 Vbeta primers (plus 13 Jbeta primers). Clones were read by immunoSEQ multiplex PCR, and TCRdb kept only the in-frame ones, dropping some. The sample contains 200,000 to 250,000 clones, 65% to 75% of which appear only once. V was shortened by 7 bases and J by 0 bases, with 10 bases between the two germline ends. Germline V gives CDR1 MNHNS, CDR2 SASEGT. The length of the CDR3 is 14 residues. The sequence derives from a woman younger than 45 in good health and CMV-seronegative. J is TRBJ2-1 and V is TRBV6-1, with D possibly being TRBD1 (6 bases). The specimen sequenced was PBMCs. CDR3 sequence: CASTTGDSYNEQFF. CDR3 coding DNA: TGTGCCAGCACGACAGGTGACTCCTACAATGAGCAGTTCTTC.